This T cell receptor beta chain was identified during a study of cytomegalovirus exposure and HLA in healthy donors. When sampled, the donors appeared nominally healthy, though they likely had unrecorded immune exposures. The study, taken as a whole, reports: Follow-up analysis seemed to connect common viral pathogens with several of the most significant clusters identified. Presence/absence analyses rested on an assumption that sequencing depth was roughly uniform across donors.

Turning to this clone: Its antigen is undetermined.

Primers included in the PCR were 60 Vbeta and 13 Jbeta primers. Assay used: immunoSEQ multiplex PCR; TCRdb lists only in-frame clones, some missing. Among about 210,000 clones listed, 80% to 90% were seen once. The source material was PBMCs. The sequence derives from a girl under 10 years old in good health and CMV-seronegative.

In DNA form, the CDR3 reads TGTGCCAGCAGCCCGGGGACTAGCGGGGGGGGGTACCAAGAGACCCAGTACTTC. This translates into CASSPGTSGGGYQETQYF. This sequence joins TRBV5-4 and TRBJ2-5, with 16 bases that match TRBD2. V shed 4 bases, J shed 0 bases, and the junction held 6 bases outside the gene matches. From germline, CDR1 is SGHNT and CDR2 YYREEE (reference sequence). The CDR3 covers 18 residues.